Following are 26 T cell receptor beta chains from one sample sequenced in a study of cytomegalovirus exposure and HLA in healthy donors. The PCR was carried out with 60 Vbeta primers and 13 Jbeta primers. Some clones are missing from TCRdb's copy, which holds only in-frame ones; the method was immunoSEQ multiplex PCR. In the table there are about 130,000 clones, less than 75% of which are singletons. Sequenced material: PBMCs. These receptors all come from a woman in her thirties or forties in good health and CMV-seropositive.

This sequence joins TRBV18 and TRBJ1-6; D not certain. The germline gives CDR1 KGHSH, CDR2 LQKENI. The CDR3 spans 12 residues. V dropped 4 bases and J dropped 5 bases, with 3 bases sitting between them. This CDR3 is CASSLNNSPLHF. The CDR3 nucleotides are TGTGCCAGCTCACTCAATAATTCACCCCTCCACTTT. The full variable domain, its missing parts supplied by reference TRBV18 and TRBJ1-6, is NAGVMQNPRHLVRRRGQEARLRCSPMKGHSHVYWYRQLPEEGLKFMVYLQKENIIDESGMPKERFSAEFPKEGPSILRIQQVVRGDSAAYFCASSLNNSPLHFGNGTRLTVT.

J is TRBJ2-1 and V is TRBV9; D perhaps matches TRBD1 (9 bases). The V gene's germline CDR1 is SGDLS and CDR2 YYNGEE. The CDR3 runs to 18 residues. Trimming stripped 0 bases from V and 5 bases from J, with 21 bases between. Here the CDR3 reads CASSVEGQGYSGNNEQFF. The DNA of the CDR3 is TGTGCCAGCAGCGTAGAGGGACAGGGCTATAGCGGGAACAATGAGCAGTTCTTC. The entire variable domain, with the rest obtained from reference TRBV9 and TRBJ2-1, is as follows: DSGVTQTPKHLITATGQRVTLRCSPRSGDLSVYWYQQSLDQGLQFLIQYYNGEERAKGNILERFSAQQFPDLHSELNLSSLELGDSALYFCASSVEGQGYSGNNEQFFGPGTRLTVL.

The chain has TRBV7-2 and TRBJ2-7; TRBD1 agrees at 9 bases. The CDR3 has 15 amino acids. CDR1 and CDR2 (germline): SGHTA, FQGNSA. Germline trimming cut 5 bases from V and 3 bases from J; bases unmatched to any gene: 8. The CDR3 spells CASSMGGQGHYEQYF. CDR3 coding DNA: TGTGCCAGCAGCATGGGGGGACAGGGACACTACGAGCAGTACTTC.

The V and J genes are TRBV28 and TRBJ2-5; D not resolved. The end of the DNA aligns better with TRBJ2-7, so the J call may be wrong. The CDR3 totals 12 residues. Germline CDR1 is MDHEN and CDR2 is SYDVKM. The CDR3 here is CASSRVPYEQYF. The CDR3 nucleotides are TGTGCCAGCAGTCGGGTCCCCTACGAGCAGTACTTC.

The CDR3 DNA reads TGCGCCAGCAGCTTGGTGGCAGGGCAGGGGTACGAGCAGTACTTC. As protein: CASSLVAGQGYEQYF. J is TRBJ2-7 and V is TRBV5-1; a weak D match, TRBD1 (6 bases). The CDR3 spans 15 residues. Germline values: CDR1 SGHRS, CDR2 YFSETQ. Trimming cost V 0 bases and J 4 bases, with 14 bases left between them.

This chain links TRBV2 with TRBJ1-6; D is unresolved. The CDR3 runs 13 residues. Germline CDR1 and CDR2: SNHLY and FYNNEI. Deletions cut 2 bases from V and 10 bases from J, with 9 bases between. CDR3 residues: CASSETPQSPLHF. For the CDR3, the DNA is TGTGCCAGCAGTGAAACTCCCCAATCACCCCTCCACTTT.

The chain links TRBV29-1 to TRBJ1-1; 10 bases are a match to TRBD1. Trimming cost V 6 bases and J 7 bases; bases outside gene matches: 11. The V gene's germline CDR1 is SQVTM and CDR2 ANQGSEA. The CDR3 has 14 residues. The CDR3 sequence: CSVQTTGTGVEAFF. The DNA of the CDR3 is TGCAGCGTCCAAACCACCGGGACAGGGGTTGAAGCTTTCTTT.

This clone was recorded once. The chain is built from TRBV30 and TRBJ2-1, with 10 bases identical to TRBD2. Germline values: CDR1 GTSNPN, CDR2 SVGIG (reference sequence). V shed 2 bases, J shed 6 bases, and the junction held 7 bases outside the gene matches. The CDR3 has 15 amino acids. CDR3 in amino acids: CAWSPAGGRGNEQFF. CDR3 DNA: TGTGCCTGGAGTCCAGCGGGAGGGCGAGGCAATGAGCAGTTCTTC.

Comment on this clone: Germline is not matched at one junction end, which may reflect a read error. The J gene is TRBJ2-7, the V gene TRBV7-7; D is possibly TRBD2 (5 bases). The CDR3 length is 13 residues. The germline V gene encodes CDR1 SSHAT and CDR2 FNYEAQ (reference sequence). The CDR3 region is CASSPQPTTPPYF. The CDR3, as DNA: TGTGCTAGCAGCCCCCAACCGACTACTCCCCCGTACTTC.

The DNA of the CDR3 is TGTGCCAGCAGAGGACAGCAATATAGCAATCAGCCCCAGCATTTT. It codes for CASRGQQYSNQPQHF. The rearrangement uses TRBV6-1 and TRBJ1-5; TRBD1 is a possible D gene (6 bases). CDR3 length equals 15 residues. Germline V gene sequence: CDR1 MNHNS, CDR2 SASEGT. V lost 6 bases to trimming and J lost 0 bases, with 12 bases between them.

V and J are TRBV30 and TRBJ2-1, with D maybe TRBD1 (5 bases). V lost 4 bases and J lost 1, with 14 bases in between. Germline-derived CDR1 and CDR2 are GTSNPN and SVGIG (reference sequence). The CDR3 has 15 residues. CDR3 sequence reads: CAWKGDLGSYNEQFF. The CDR3 DNA is TGTGCCTGGAAAGGGGATTTGGGTTCCTACAATGAGCAGTTCTTC.

This chain joins TRBV5-6 and TRBJ1-1, with 8 bases lining up with TRBD1. Losses at the gene ends were 0 bases for V and 0 bases for J; bases not matched to a gene: 1. CDR1 and CDR2 from the germline V gene are SGHDT and YYEEEE. The CDR3 is 15 residues long. CDR3 nucleotide sequence: TGTGCCAGCAGCTTGGGGGGACAGGTGAACACTGAAGCTTTCTTT. Translating gives CASSLGGQVNTEAFF.

This rearrangement joins TRBV19 to TRBJ1-4, with D perhaps matching TRBD1 (6 bases). This CDR3 region has 15 residues. The germline V gene encodes CDR1 LNHDA and CDR2 SQIVND (reference sequence). Trimming took off 4 bases at V and 8 bases at J, with 17 bases between the two ends. DNA for the CDR3: TGTGCCAGTAGTAGGAAAGGGGGATCTGTCGAAAAACTGTTTTTT. Translation: CASSRKGGSVEKLFF. The full variable domain, its missing parts supplied by reference TRBV19 and TRBJ1-4, is DGGITQSPKYLFRKEGQNVTLSCEQNLNHDAMYWYRQDPGQGLRLIYYSQIVNDFQKGDIAEGYSVSREKKESFPLTVTSAQKNPTAFYLCASSRKGGSVEKLFFGSGTQLSVL.

The rearrangement uses TRBV5-1 and TRBJ2-1, with 11 bases fitting TRBD2. V was clipped by 5 bases and J by 6 bases; unmatched bases: 13. CDR1 and CDR2 (germline): SGHRS, YFSETQ. This CDR3 is 17 amino acids long. CDR3 DNA sequence: TGCGCCAGCAGTACGGCAAGAGGGACTAGCGGTTTCAATGAGCAGTTCTTC. Amino acid sequence: CASSTARGTSGFNEQFF.

The gene calls are TRBV18 and TRBJ1-2; TRBD1 matches 9 bases. This CDR3 has 13 residues. Germline CDR1 is KGHSH and CDR2 is LQKENI. V shed 6 bases and J 6 bases; nucleotides not matched to a gene: 5. The chain's CDR3 is CASSYGTGNGYTF. The CDR3 DNA follows: TGTGCCAGCTCGTACGGGACAGGGAATGGCTACACCTTC.

This clone was counted a few times. Compared with germline, one end of the junction differs, possibly owing to a read error. The rearrangement uses TRBV7-9 and TRBJ1-1; 10 bases match TRBD1. CDR1 and CDR2 from the germline V gene are SEHNR and FQNEAQ (reference sequence). There are 16 residues in the CDR3. The CDR3 bases are TGCGCCAGCAGCCAAGAACTCGGGACAGGGGCCACTGAAGCTTTCTTT. Encoded protein: CASSQELGTGATEAFF.

This clone came up a few times. V and J are TRBV5-6 and TRBJ2-4; possible D gene TRBD1, 6 bases. The V end lost 0 bases, the J end lost 3 bases, and 13 bases lay between the germline ends. This CDR3 comprises 16 residues. In germline, CDR1 is SGHDT, CDR2 YYEEEE. The CDR3 coding sequence is TGTGCCAGCAGCTTGGCAGGGGTTAATGGCAAAAACATTCAGTACTTC. This gives the protein CASSLAGVNGKNIQYF.

This clone occurred once. The rearrangement links TRBV9 to TRBJ2-7, with TRBD1 as a possible D gene (6 bases). The CDR3 covers 18 residues. V was pared by 3 bases and J by 10 bases, with 32 bases between. CDR1 SGDLS and CDR2 YYNGEE come from the germline V gene. CDR3: CASSAQRTAPKNPQRQYF. In nucleotides, the CDR3 is TGTGCCAGCAGCGCCCAGAGGACAGCTCCTAAGAACCCTCAACGTCAGTACTTC.

This chain connects TRBV28 to TRBJ2-5, with TRBD2 matching over 13 bases. Germline values: CDR1 MDHEN, CDR2 SYDVKM. This CDR3 comprises 18 residues. The V gene end was trimmed by 6 bases and the J gene end by 0 bases; junction bases not matched to a gene: 10. CDR3 nucleotide sequence: TGTGCCAGCAGGGCGGGACTAGCGGGACCAGGGGACCAAGAGACCCAGTACTTC. Translation: CASRAGLAGPGDQETQYF.

The chain combines TRBV2 with TRBJ1-6; 7 nucleotides align to TRBD1. Germline CDR1 is SNHLY and CDR2 is FYNNEI. The CDR3 sequence is 15 residues long. J was trimmed by 5 bases and V by 3 bases; bases with no gene match: 4. The CDR3 spells CASSDWDSNNSPLHF. CDR3 sequence (DNA): TGTGCCAGCAGTGATTGGGACAGCAATAATTCACCCCTCCACTTT.

This clone was found a few times. The CDR3 protein is CASSLVAGLLYNEQFF. The CDR3 nucleotides are TGTGCCAGCAGCTTAGTAGCGGGACTCCTTTACAATGAGCAGTTCTTC. The chain uses TRBV11-2 and TRBJ2-1; TRBD2 matches 8 bases. CDR1 and CDR2 from the germline V gene are SGHAT and FQNNGV. CDR3 size: 16 residues. Trimming took 1 base from V and 4 from J; bases not matched to a gene: 6.

The chain links TRBV7-2 to TRBJ1-4; 8 bases line up with TRBD1. Germline V gives CDR1 SGHTA, CDR2 FQGNSA. CDR3 size: 15 residues. V trimming: 5 bases; J trimming: 7 bases; junction bases outside the gene matches: 9. The DNA for the CDR3 is TGTGCCAGCAGCCCGACCGACAGGGGAGGTGAAAAACTGTTTTTT. It specifies CASSPTDRGGEKLFF. The complete variable domain, with remaining parts taken from reference TRBV7-2 and TRBJ1-4, reads GAGVSQSPSNKVTEKGKDVELRCDPISGHTALYWYRQSLGQGLEFLIYFQGNSAPDKSGLPSDRFSAERTGGSVSTLTIQRTQQEDSAVYLCASSPTDRGGEKLFFGSGTQLSVL.

In its sample, this clone was seen a few times. This rearrangement joins TRBV7-2 to TRBJ1-2, with D possibly matching TRBD1 (6 bases). V was pared by 4 bases and J by 2 bases, with 11 bases between. This CDR3 contains 14 residues. Germline V lookup: CDR1 SGHTA, CDR2 FQGNSA. The CDR3 DNA is TGTGCCAGCAGCTCAAACAGGGAAAACTATGGCTACACCTTC. It codes for CASSSNRENYGYTF.

This clone was recorded a few times. This rearrangement joins TRBV7-3 to TRBJ2-6; 7 nucleotides agree with TRBD1. Per germline, CDR1 SGHTA and CDR2 FQGTGA. V lost 6 bases, J lost 1 base, and 15 bases stayed unmatched. CDR3 length: 19 residues. DNA for the CDR3: TGTGCCAGCAGGCCCACCGCCGGGACAGCCTTTTCTGGGGCCAACGTCCTGACTTTC. Its protein product is CASRPTAGTAFSGANVLTF.

This clone came up a few times. The chain has TRBV19 and TRBJ1-1; 8 bases are shared with TRBD1. The CDR3 totals 14 residues. J was trimmed by 1 base and V by 5 bases; bases with no gene match: 3. Looked up from germline, CDR1 is LNHDA and CDR2 is SQIVND (reference sequence). The CDR3 coding sequence is TGTGCCAGTAGTTTCGGGACAGGGAACACTGAAGCTTTCTTT. Translating gives CASSFGTGNTEAFF.

This clone was counted once. The V gene is TRBV5-1, the J gene TRBJ1-5; 9 bases match TRBD1. CDR1 and CDR2 (germline): SGHRS, YFSETQ. Germline trimming cut 4 bases from V and 7 bases from J; bases unmatched to any gene: 9. This CDR3 has 15 amino acids. CDR3 sequence (DNA): TGCGCCAGCAGCCCCGGGACAGGGCGGGGGCAGCCCCAGCATTTT. Encoded protein: CASSPGTGRGQPQHF.